The 2 T cell receptor beta chains given below trace back to one sample, sequenced in a study of blood T cells in healthy people across ages. Through a sample-barcoded 5' primer and a J-beta primer mix, a second PCR was run for roughly 6 to 11 cycles. TCRdb fed the 5' RACE reads into MiXCR, producing one record per CDR3 protein. The data contain 850,000 to 1,000,000 distinct CDR3 sequences, roughly 50% of them singletons. Source material: blood. The source of these receptors is a man aged 30-40 years in good health.

This clonotype came up a few times. The V and J genes are TRBV20-1 and TRBJ2-7; 11 bases are shared with TRBD2. Germline-derived CDR1 and CDR2 are DFQATT and SNEGSKA (reference sequence). V lost 3 bases, J lost 3 bases, and 7 bases stayed unmatched. The length of the CDR3 is 15 residues. CDR3: CSASASSGGHYEQYF. For the CDR3, the DNA is TGCAGTGCTAGTGCTTCTAGCGGGGGGCACTACGAGCAGTACTTC.

The chain links TRBV6-1 to TRBJ2-7; the D is unclear. Per germline, CDR1 MNHNS and CDR2 SASEGT. CDR3 length equals 14 residues. The V gene lost 2 bases and the J gene lost 0 bases, with 8 bases spanning the gap. The CDR3 DNA reads TGTGCCAGCAGTGAAATGGGCAGCTCCTACGAGCAGTACTTC. Its protein is CASSEMGSSYEQYF.